Given below is one TCR beta chain in context. Sequencing was performed with immunoSEQ multiplex PCR; in TCRdb, only in-frame clones are kept and a portion is missing. The table shows roughly 220,000 clones, with around 81% occurring only once. The data were obtained in a study of blood T cell repertoires in COVID-19. V was pared by 3 bases and J by 3 bases, with 10 bases between. This CDR3 comprises 14 residues. CDR1 SGHDT and CDR2 YYEEEE come from the germline V gene. The sequence was collected from an elderly woman with COVID-19, enrolled during active disease. The sequenced material came from peripheral blood. V usage is TRBV5-6 and J usage is TRBJ1-5; D is uncertain. CDR3 protein: CASSSRSTNQPQHF. The CDR3 nucleotides are TGTGCCAGCAGCTCTCGGTCTACCAATCAGCCCCAGCATTTT.